This TCR beta chain was found in a study of T cell changes during pregnancy in multiple sclerosis. The CDR3 sequence is 12 residues long. Trimming took 3 bases from V and 6 from J; bases not matched to a gene: 2. The germline V gene has CDR1 KGHSH and CDR2 LQKENI. Repertoires were generated with immunoSEQ multiplex PCR, while TCRdb's copy carries only in-frame clones and drops some. Of 38,000 or so clones detected, 90% appear once; the ten largest clones hold 0.45% to 0.7%. The sequencing used CD4+ T cells from peripheral blood mononuclear cells, collected in the second trimester of pregnancy. This sequence was found in a female donor with multiple sclerosis, enrolled in a pregnancy study. J is TRBJ2-7 and V is TRBV18; TRBD2 agrees at 7 bases. The CDR3 protein is CASSPREAEQYF. DNA for the CDR3: TGTGCCAGCTCACCCCGGGAGGCCGAGCAGTACTTC. Full variable domain (remainder filled in from reference TRBV18 and TRBJ2-7): NAGVMQNPRHLVRRRGQEARLRCSPMKGHSHVYWYRQLPEEGLKFMVYLQKENIIDESGMPKERFSAEFPKEGPSILRIQQVVRGDSAAYFCASSPREAEQYFGPGTRLTVT.